The clone carrying this T cell receptor beta chain was counted ten times or more. Researchers prepared the TCRbeta library using unique molecular identifiers, the study reports. TCRdb re-analysed the PCR reads in MiXCR, keeping a single row per CDR3 protein. The table includes some 76,000 distinct CDR3 sequences, approximately 10% detected once. These data originate in a study of T-cell reconstitution after alpha-beta-depleted transplantation in children. This CDR3 contains 16 residues. Deletions cut 0 bases from V and 2 bases from J, with 12 bases between. Germline V gene sequence: CDR1 SGHRS, CDR2 YFSETQ.

The clonotype originates from a boy younger than 18 with acute myeloid leukemia, due to receive a stem cell transplant. Specimen: PBMCs, collected before TCRalphabeta/CD19-depleted stem cell transplant. The rearrangement uses TRBV5-1 and TRBJ1-3; D is unresolved. The CDR3 bases are TGCGCCAGCAGCTTGGGGCAGGCCTCTGCTGGAAACACCATATATTTT. This codes for CASSLGQASAGNTIYF.